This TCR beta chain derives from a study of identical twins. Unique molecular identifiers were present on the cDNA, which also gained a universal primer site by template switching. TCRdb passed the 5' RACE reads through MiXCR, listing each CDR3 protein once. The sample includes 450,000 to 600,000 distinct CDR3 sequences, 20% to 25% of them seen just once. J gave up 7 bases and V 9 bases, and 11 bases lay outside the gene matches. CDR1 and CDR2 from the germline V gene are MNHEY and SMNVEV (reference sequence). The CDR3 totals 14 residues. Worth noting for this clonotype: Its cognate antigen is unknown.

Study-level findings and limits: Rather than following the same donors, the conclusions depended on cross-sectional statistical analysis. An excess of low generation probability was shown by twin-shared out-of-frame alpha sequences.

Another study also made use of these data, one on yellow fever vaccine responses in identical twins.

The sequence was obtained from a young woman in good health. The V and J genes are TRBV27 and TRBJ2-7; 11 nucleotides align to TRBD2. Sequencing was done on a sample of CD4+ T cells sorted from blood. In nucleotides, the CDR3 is TGTGCCAGGACGGGGGCTAGCGGGAGGACAGAGCAGTACTTC. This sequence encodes CARTGASGRTEQYF.